One and the same sample provided the 21 T cell receptor beta chains below, sequenced in a study of cytomegalovirus exposure and HLA in healthy donors. A multiplex PCR was run with 60 Vbeta primers and 13 Jbeta primers. The table came from immunoSEQ multiplex PCR; TCRdb's copy has only in-frame clones and leaves some out. Among about 150,000 clones listed, roughly three quarters were seen once. The sample taken for sequencing was PBMCs. These receptor sequences come from a woman aged 40 to 49 in good health and CMV-seronegative.

The gene calls are TRBV2 and TRBJ2-1; D may be TRBD1 (6 bases). Germline CDR1 SNHLY, CDR2 FYNNEI. The CDR3 totals 15 residues. V shed 7 bases and J shed 5 bases, with 18 bases lying between them. For the CDR3, the DNA is TGTGCCAGCAAGGGGGAAGTGGCTCAGGACAATGAGCAGTTCTTC. Encoded protein: CASKGEVAQDNEQFF.

This chain connects TRBV18 to TRBJ2-7, with TRBD2 matching 12 bases. The CDR3 runs 16 residues. V was pared by 4 bases and J by 3 bases, with 7 bases of the junction left unmatched. The germline V gene encodes CDR1 KGHSH and CDR2 LQKENI. CDR3 bases: TGTGCCAGCTCACATACCCCTAGCGGGGGGGACTACGAGCAGTACTTC. Its protein is CASSHTPSGGDYEQYF.

The chain links TRBV4-3 to TRBJ2-6; possible D gene TRBD1, 6 bases. The V end lost 0 bases, the J end lost 1 base, and 7 bases lay between the germline ends. CDR3 length equals 16 residues. Germline V gene lookup returns CDR1 LGHNA and CDR2 YSLEER. CDR3 protein: CASSQDQGSGANVLTF. In DNA, the CDR3 is TGCGCCAGCAGCCAAGATCAGGGGTCTGGGGCCAACGTCCTGACTTTC.

The gene calls are TRBV9 and TRBJ1-5; 8 bases fit TRBD1. J gave up 4 bases and V 0 bases, and 0 bases lay outside the gene matches. The germline V gene encodes CDR1 SGDLS and CDR2 YYNGEE. The CDR3 is made up of 14 amino acids. CDR3 nucleotide sequence: TGTGCCAGCAGCGTAGGGACAGGGAATCAGCCCCAGCATTTT. Encoded protein: CASSVGTGNQPQHF.

The chain links TRBV28 to TRBJ2-7; TRBD2 aligns across 7 bases. Germline V gives CDR1 MDHEN, CDR2 SYDVKM. CDR3 length equals 15 residues. V lost 7 bases to trimming and J lost 3 bases; unmatched junction nucleotides: 12. CDR3 sequence reads: CASTIGSGPSYEQYF. The CDR3 DNA follows: TGTGCCAGCACCATAGGTAGCGGGCCGAGCTACGAGCAGTACTTC.

The chain recombines TRBV15 with TRBJ2-5; 10 nucleotides match TRBD1. Per the germline V gene, CDR1 is LNHNV and CDR2 is YYDKDF (reference sequence). This CDR3 region has 18 residues. Germline trimming cut 0 bases from V and 0 bases from J; bases unmatched to any gene: 7. The DNA for the CDR3 is TGTGCCACCAGCAGAGATAGGGGGACAGGGGCGAACCAAGAGACCCAGTACTTC. It specifies CATSRDRGTGANQETQYF.

On this clone: The final CDR3 position lacks the conserved phenylalanine or tryptophan, pointing to a likely read error. No DNA is shown, since the ends of the CDR3 on it are uncertain; the CDR3 is the one TCRdb lists. The V call is TRBV18, the J call TRBJ2-2; TRBD2 is the table's D call and was not checked against the DNA. Inclusive of both ends, the CDR3 amounts to 12 amino acids. CDR1 is KGHSH and CDR2 is LQKENI in the germline V gene. The CDR3 protein is CASSPGTGLADL.

The chain combines TRBV5-1 with TRBJ2-5, with D tentatively TRBD1 (5 bases). The CDR3 sequence is 14 residues long. Germline CDR1 is SGHRS and CDR2 is YFSETQ. The V gene lost 7 bases and the J gene lost 5 bases, with 18 bases spanning the gap. CDR3 sequence (DNA): TGCGCCAGCGCTTTGCAGGGTCCTGGGGAGACCCAGTACTTC. Protein: CASALQGPGETQYF.

This clone was seen once. The V gene is TRBV7-2, the J gene TRBJ1-6; 9 bases align to TRBD1. J lost 14 bases, V lost 6 bases, and 17 bases had no gene match. The length of the CDR3 is 16 residues. Germline CDR1 is SGHTA and CDR2 is FQGNSA. In DNA form, the CDR3 reads TGTGCCAGCAGTCAGACACCGGGACAGGGAGGGGGGACCCTCCACTTT. Its protein is CASSQTPGQGGGTLHF.

This chain connects TRBV5-1 to TRBJ2-1, with 11 bases aligning to TRBD1. The germline V gene has CDR1 SGHRS and CDR2 YFSETQ. This CDR3 is built from 16 residues. J lost 8 bases, V lost 0 bases, and 7 bases had no gene match. CDR3 sequence (DNA): TGCGCCAGCAGCTTGGACGGACAGGGGGCTACTGATGAGCAGTTCTTC. Amino acid sequence: CASSLDGQGATDEQFF.

This clone was seen only once. The V call is TRBV28, the J call TRBJ1-1; D is perhaps TRBD1 (6 bases). The V end lost 3 bases, the J end lost 5 bases, and 16 bases lay between the germline ends. The germline V gene encodes CDR1 MDHEN and CDR2 SYDVKM. This CDR3 spans 15 amino acids. CDR3 nucleotide sequence: TGTGCCAGCAGTTTCGGGGGGCTCGGGGAGACTGAAGCTTTCTTT. It yields the protein CASSFGGLGETEAFF.

This chain joins TRBV15 and TRBJ2-3, with 10 positions matching TRBD2. With 1 base clipped from V and 4 bases from J, the junction kept 8 bases outside the gene matches. This CDR3 comprises 17 residues. Germline V gene lookup returns CDR1 LNHNV and CDR2 YYDKDF (reference sequence). CDR3 nucleotide sequence: TGTGCCACCAGCAGAGGAATAGCGGGAGGCACCGCAGATACGCAGTATTTT. The encoded protein is CATSRGIAGGTADTQYF.

V is TRBV7-8 and J is TRBJ1-1; 7 bases map to TRBD1. The CDR3 has 15 amino acids. J gave up 1 base and V 2 bases, and 4 bases lay outside the gene matches. Germline V gives CDR1 SGHVS, CDR2 FQNEAQ. As DNA, the CDR3 is TGTGCCAGCAGCTTACTGGCAGGGGGGAACACTGAAGCTTTCTTT. Its translation is CASSLLAGGNTEAFF. Supplemented by reference TRBV7-8 and TRBJ1-1, the full variable domain reads GAGVSQSPRYKVAKRGQDVALRCDPISGHVSLFWYQQALGQGPEFLTYFQNEAQLDKSGLPSDRFFAERPEGSVSTLKIQRTQQEDSAVYLCASSLLAGGNTEAFFGQGTRLTVV.

This clone was detected only a few times. This chain joins TRBV6-4 and TRBJ1-4; the D is unclear. CDR3 length: 14 amino acids. Trimming shortened V by 5 bases and J by 8 bases, and 15 bases separated the two germline ends. Germline loops: CDR1 MRHNA, CDR2 SNTAGT. This CDR3 is CASSPGDPAEKLFF. CDR3 DNA sequence: TGTGCCAGCAGTCCAGGCGATCCGGCAGAAAAACTGTTTTTT.

This chain uses TRBV7-9 with TRBJ2-1, with TRBD2 identical over 7 bases. Trimming at V came to 4 bases and at J to 3 bases, leaving 6 bases not matched to a gene. Germline V CDR1 and CDR2: SEHNR, FQNEAQ (reference sequence). The CDR3 has 15 amino acids. Here the CDR3 reads CASSWASGVYNEQFF. In DNA, the CDR3 is TGTGCCAGCAGCTGGGCTAGCGGAGTCTACAATGAGCAGTTCTTC. The full variable domain, rest sourced from reference TRBV7-9 and TRBJ2-1, is DTGVSQNPRHKITKRGQNVTFRCDPISEHNRLYWYRQTLGQGPEFLTYFQNEAQLEKSRLLSDRFSAERPKGSFSTLEIQRTEQGDSAMYLCASSWASGVYNEQFFGPGTRLTVL.

V and J are TRBV20-1 and TRBJ2-7, with D possibly being TRBD2 (5 bases). CDR1 is DFQATT, CDR2 SNEGSKA, per germline (reference sequence). CDR3 length equals 11 residues. Trimming pared 7 bases from V and 4 bases from J, leaving 11 bases between. The CDR3 nucleotides read TGCAGTGTCTTCGACTATTACGAGCAGTACTTC. Protein: CSVFDYYEQYF.

The V call is TRBV6-5, the J call TRBJ2-3; 7 nucleotides agree with TRBD1. CDR1 is MNHEY, CDR2 SVGAGI, per germline. The CDR3 covers 13 residues. Trimming cost V 7 bases and J 6 bases; bases outside gene matches: 7. In DNA, the CDR3 is TGTGCCAGCACCTCGACAGGGACGGATACGCAGTATTTT. As protein: CASTSTGTDTQYF.

V gene TRBV11-3 combines with J gene TRBJ2-7, with 11 nucleotides matching TRBD2. The CDR3 runs 14 residues. Germline V gives CDR1 SGHNT, CDR2 YENEEA. With 5 bases clipped from V and 6 bases from J, the junction kept 6 bases outside the gene matches. The CDR3 protein is CASSISGGVSEQYF. The CDR3 DNA is TGTGCCAGCAGCATTAGCGGGGGGGTAAGCGAGCAGTACTTC.

V is TRBV4-3 and J is TRBJ2-3; D is uncertain. Trimming took 0 bases from V and 4 from J, leaving 17 bases between them. The germline V gene encodes CDR1 LGHNA and CDR2 YSLEER. CDR3 length equals 17 residues. This chain's CDR3 is CASSQDLTTRVADTQYF. For the CDR3, the DNA is TGCGCCAGCAGCCAAGATCTAACCACACGGGTAGCAGATACGCAGTATTTT.

This clone occurred a few times. V and J are TRBV11-3 and TRBJ2-1; no firm D call. The V gene's germline CDR1 is SGHNT and CDR2 YENEEA. The CDR3 consists of 16 residues. V dropped 0 bases and J dropped 4 bases, with 13 bases sitting between them. The CDR3 DNA follows: TGTGCCAGCAGCTTAGACCATCGGAGCCCGTACAATGAGCAGTTCTTC. Translation gives CASSLDHRSPYNEQFF.

This clone was detected a few times. The J gene is TRBJ1-5, the V gene TRBV7-3, with D possibly matching TRBD1 (5 bases). The CDR3 sequence is 20 residues long. Trimming took 2 bases from V and 2 from J, leaving 25 bases between them. Per the germline V gene, CDR1 is SGHTA and CDR2 is FQGTGA. The DNA for the CDR3 is TGTGCCAGCAGCTTATGGGTGGGGTCAGGGTGTCCATTACGCAATCAGCCCCAGCATTTT. This translates into CASSLWVGSGCPLRNQPQHF.